The 5 T cell receptor beta chains given below trace back to one sample, sequenced in a study of breast tumors, draining lymph nodes, adjacent tissues. Each CDR3 protein gets one entry after TCRdb re-called the multiplex PCR reads with MiXCR. The sample records 100,000 or so distinct CDR3 sequences, 21% being singletons. Axillary draining lymph nodes of breast cancer patients supplied the node samples. The sequenced sample consisted of axillary lymph node tissue. Receptor source: a female donor with breast cancer. Some clones in this sample may be carry-over from other donors' samples.

Written as DNA, the CDR3 is TGTGCCTGGAGTGTATTTGGTGGAGTGGCTAGCGGGGTCTACGAGCAGTACTTC. Its protein product is CAWSVFGGVASGVYEQYF. The chain recombines TRBV30 with TRBJ2-7; 9 bases line up with TRBD2. The CDR3 spans 18 residues. Trimming took 0 bases from V and 3 from J; bases not matched to a gene: 15. CDR1 GTSNPN and CDR2 SVGIG come from the germline V gene (reference sequence).

The chain employs TRBV6-5 and TRBJ2-2; D assignment may be TRBD1 or TRBD2 (5 bases each). Trimming shortened V by 0 bases and J by 4 bases, and 6 bases separated the two germline ends. The CDR3 length is 14 residues. In germline, CDR1 is MNHEY, CDR2 SVGAGI. CDR3: CASSYSGTTGELFF. CDR3 coding DNA: TGTGCCAGCAGTTACTCCGGGACCACCGGGGAGCTGTTTTTT.

This clonotype has a count of ten or more. The chain couples TRBV5-6 to TRBJ1-2, with D unclear. The CDR3 totals 14 residues. V lost 4 bases, J lost 2 bases, and 12 bases lay in between. Germline assignment: CDR1 SGHDT and CDR2 YYEEEE. The CDR3 is CASSLGRGNYGYTF. The CDR3 DNA follows: TGTGCCAGCAGCCTCGGGCGGGGAAACTATGGCTACACCTTC.

Remarks on this clonotype: At one of its ends the junction is not consistent with the germline gene, which may arise from a read error. The rearrangement uses TRBV6-5 and TRBJ1-1; no definite D call. CDR3 length: 13 residues. CDR1 MNHEY and CDR2 SVGAGI come from the germline V gene. For the CDR3, the DNA is TGTGCCAGCAGTCAGCTTCGGACGGCAAGACGGCGATTT. Its protein is CASSQLRTARRRF.

This clonotype showed up just a few times. The chain couples TRBV18 to TRBJ2-7, with D perhaps TRBD2 (6 bases). CDR3 size: 14 residues. CDR1 is KGHSH, CDR2 LQKENI, per germline. Trimming cost V 2 bases and J 2 bases, with 10 bases left between them. The CDR3 loop is CASSPKRGAYEQYF. The CDR3 coding sequence is TGTGCCAGCTCACCAAAACGCGGGGCCTACGAGCAGTACTTC.